A selection of T cell receptor beta chains follows, all from one sample in a study of shared clonotypes between healthy human individuals. The repertoire was sequenced with immunoSEQ multiplex PCR; TCRdb's copy has only in-frame clones and lacks some. The sample has roughly 1,500,000 clones, around 98% seen once. Sequenced input: naive CD4+ T cells sorted from blood. The receptors were sampled from a young man in good health. Both conserved end residues are part of each CDR3. The D gene is left open where the match is weak. Rows may omit the clone size; those that give it use once, few, many or a size class.

v_gene	d_gene	j_gene	abundance	CDR3nt	CDR3aa
TRBV4-1	-	TRBJ2-1	-	TGCGCCAGCAACTCTCTACCTACCAATGAGCAGTTCTTC	CASNSLPTNEQFF
TRBV19	TRBD1	TRBJ1-1	-	TGTGCCAGTAGTATGAGGGGGCCTGGCACTGAAGCTTTCTTT	CASSMRGPGTEAFF
TRBV9	TRBD2	TRBJ2-3	-	TGTGCCAGCAGCGTCGCGGGAGCTAGCACAGATACGCAGTATTTT	CASSVAGASTDTQYF
TRBV15	-	TRBJ2-7	-	TGTGCCACCAGCAGAGATCCGGGGATTGCCTACGAGCAGTACTTC	CATSRDPGIAYEQYF
TRBV6-1	-	TRBJ2-5	-	TGTGCCAGCACTGAAGGTGTCGGAGGAGAGACCCAGTACTTC	CASTEGVGGETQYF
TRBV7-2	-	TRBJ2-3	-	TGTGCCAGCAGCCCCAGAGGCAGGGGCCAAACCAGCACAGATACGCAGTATTTT	CASSPRGRGQTSTDTQYF
TRBV5-6	-	TRBJ1-2	-	TGTGCCAGCAGCTTGGTAAAGGGGCCCTATGGCTACACCTTC	CASSLVKGPYGYTF
TRBV5-1	TRBD1	TRBJ1-2	once	TGCGCCAGCAGCGCGGACAGGGGCGAGGACCCCTATGGCTACACCTTC	CASSADRGEDPYGYTF
TRBV6-5	-	TRBJ2-5	-	TGTGCCAGCAAACCAGGGGTCCCAGAGACCCAGTACTTC	CASKPGVPETQYF
TRBV5-5	TRBD1	TRBJ2-5	-	TGTGCCAGCACTCTTCCGGGACAGGGGGCGCACCAAGAGACCCAGTACTTC	CASTLPGQGAHQETQYF
TRBV19	TRBD1	TRBJ1-2	-	TGTGCCAGTAGTCCGGGACAGGGGCTTTGGGGCTACACCTTC	CASSPGQGLWGYTF
TRBV6-6	-	TRBJ2-3	-	TGTGCCAGCAGTTACTGGACCTACACAGATACGCAGTATTTT	CASSYWTYTDTQYF
TRBV6-5	TRBD2	TRBJ2-7	-	TGTGCCAGCCGTAATAGCGGGAGCAACTACGAGCAGTACTTC	CASRNSGSNYEQYF
TRBV9	-	TRBJ2-7	once	TGTGCCAGCAGCGTAGCTCTGGGAGTTGTCGCCGAGCAGTACTTC	CASSVALGVVAEQYF
TRBV28	-	TRBJ1-2	-	TGTGCCAGCAAACAACCGGCTTCCTATGGCTACACCTTC	CASKQPASYGYTF
TRBV6-1	TRBD1	TRBJ2-7	-	TGTGCCAGCGAGCACAGGGGCCACGAGCAGTACTTC	CASEHRGHEQYF
TRBV5-8	TRBD1	TRBJ2-2	-	TGTGCCAGCAGCCAGGGACAGGGGATAAACACCGGGGAGCTGTTTTTT	CASSQGQGINTGELFF
TRBV6-5	-	TRBJ2-7	-	TGTGCCAGCAGTGTAAGGCACGAGCAGTACTTC	CASSVRHEQYF
TRBV2	-	TRBJ2-7	-	TGTGCCAGCACCCGGGAAAGGGGGGGTATCTACGAGCAGTACTTC	CASTRERGGIYEQYF
TRBV5-1	-	TRBJ2-3	-	TGCGCCAGCAGCTTGGGGACCCTTCCTGACCCCACAGATACGCAGTATTTT	CASSLGTLPDPTDTQYF
TRBV7-9	-	TRBJ2-5	-	TGTGCCAGCAGCTCACCGGGACTCATCCAAGAGACCCAGTACTTC	CASSSPGLIQETQYF
TRBV6-5	TRBD2	TRBJ2-7	-	TGTGCCAGCAGTTACGGACTAGCGGGAGTTTACGAGCAGTACTTC	CASSYGLAGVYEQYF
TRBV19	-	TRBJ1-5	-	TGTGCCAGTAGATCGGCGGCCCCTTCGGGCCCCCAGCATTTT	CASRSAAPSGPQHF
TRBV5-1	-	TRBJ1-1	-	TGCGCCAGCAGACGGACAGAGAACACTGAAGCTTTCTTT	CASRRTENTEAFF
TRBV2	-	TRBJ2-7	-	TGTGCCAGCAGTGAAGAGACTAAGTACTTC	CASSEETKYF
TRBV7-9	-	TRBJ2-5	-	TGTGCCAGCAGCCAGGAAGAGACCCAGTACTTC	CASSQEETQYF
TRBV27	-	TRBJ2-1	-	TGTGCCAGCAGTTTATTTGGAGTGGTGGGGGACAATGAGCAGTTCTTC	CASSLFGVVGDNEQFF
TRBV5-4	-	TRBJ2-2	-	TGTGCCAGCAGCTTGGATAGCACCGGGGAGCTGTTTTTT	CASSLDSTGELFF
TRBV29-1	-	TRBJ1-1	few	TGCAGCGGGGTGAACACTGAAGCTTTCTTT	CSGVNTEAFF
TRBV18	TRBD1	TRBJ2-3	-	TGTGCCAGCTCACTTAGGACAGGGGGCTCGACAGATACGCAGTATTTT	CASSLRTGGSTDTQYF
TRBV9	TRBD2	TRBJ2-7	once	TGTGCCAGCAGCGTAGGTACTAGCGGGAGTAGGCACGAGCAGTACTTC	CASSVGTSGSRHEQYF
TRBV7-8	-	TRBJ1-5	-	TGTGCCAGCAGCTCGAGAGGACGGGGAAATCAGCCCCAGCATTTT	CASSSRGRGNQPQHF
TRBV27	-	TRBJ2-5	-	TGTGCCAGCAGTTTCACGGAGCAAGAGACCCAGTACTTC	CASSFTEQETQYF
TRBV7-6	-	TRBJ2-1	-	TGTGCCAGCAGCTCCACTGGCGGGGCCCGATCCTACAATGAGCAGTTCTTC	CASSSTGGARSYNEQFF
TRBV7-9	-	TRBJ1-3	few	TGTGCCAGCAGCTTAGTGGACTCTGGAAACACCATATATTTT	CASSLVDSGNTIYF
TRBV23-1	TRBD1	TRBJ1-1	-	TGCGCCAGCAGTCAATTCGTCGTAGGGCGTTGCAGGGGGTGTGAAGCTTTCTTT	CASSQFVVGRCRGCEAFF
TRBV18	TRBD2	TRBJ2-3	-	TGTGCCAGCTCACCTCCGGGACTAGCGGGAGCGGATACGCAGTATTTT	CASSPPGLAGADTQYF
TRBV7-3	-	TRBJ2-2	-	TGTGCCAGCAGCCCGGACGGCCTCCTCGGCACCGGGGAGCTGTTTTTT	CASSPDGLLGTGELFF
TRBV9	TRBD1	TRBJ2-3	-	TGTGCCAGCAGCGTAGTCGGACAGGGAACAGATACGCAGTATTTT	CASSVVGQGTDTQYF
TRBV30	TRBD2	TRBJ2-7	once	TGTGCCTGGAGTGTGCGGGAGACCTCCTACGAGCAGTACTTC	CAWSVRETSYEQYF
TRBV5-1	TRBD2	TRBJ2-1	once	TGCGCCAGCAGCGACGGACTAGCGGGGAACAATGAGCAGTTCTTC	CASSDGLAGNNEQFF
TRBV19	-	TRBJ2-2	-	TGTGCCAGCCTATCGAACACCGGGGAGCTGTTTTTT	CASLSNTGELFF
TRBV29-1	-	TRBJ1-1	-	TGCAGCGTTAAAGGACGTCTTTGGCCTGAAGCTTTCTTT	CSVKGRLWPEAFF
TRBV5-1	TRBD1	TRBJ2-5	-	TGCGCCAGCAGCTTGGATACAGGGGAGGAGACCCAGTACTTC	CASSLDTGEETQYF
TRBV2	-	TRBJ1-2	-	TGTGCCAGCAGGACCGGGACCTCGATATATGGCTACACCTTC	CASRTGTSIYGYTF
TRBV5-1	-	TRBJ2-5	-	TGCGCCAGCAAAAGAGCCTCTACTATTCAAGAGACCCAGTACTTC	CASKRASTIQETQYF
TRBV29-1	TRBD2	TRBJ2-3	-	TGCAGCGTTGTACCCACTAGCGGGAGGGCAGATACGCAGTATTTT	CSVVPTSGRADTQYF
TRBV14	TRBD2	TRBJ2-3	-	TGTGCCAGCAGCCTATTGGGACTAGCGGGAGAAAGCACAGATACGCAGTATTTT	CASSLLGLAGESTDTQYF
TRBV18	TRBD1	TRBJ1-1	-	TGTGCCAGCTCACCGACAGGGCCCACTGAAGCTTTCTTT	CASSPTGPTEAFF
TRBV9	TRBD2	TRBJ2-1	once	TGTGCCAGCAGCGTAAGCCTAGCGGGAGGGCTCGGTGAGCAGTTCTTC	CASSVSLAGGLGEQFF
TRBV6-1	-	TRBJ1-2	-	TGTGCCAGCACCCCGCACGACTATGGCTACACCTTC	CASTPHDYGYTF
TRBV2	-	TRBJ2-5	-	TGTGCCAGCAGTGAACACCCTCGGGGGCCGGAGACCCAGTACTTC	CASSEHPRGPETQYF
TRBV5-1	-	TRBJ2-7	-	TGCGCCAGCAGCTTGGAACTCAGCTCCTACGAGCAGTACTTC	CASSLELSSYEQYF
TRBV18	TRBD2	TRBJ2-3	-	TGTGCCAGCTCAGCGATAGCGGGAGGGCCTTCTGGCACAGATACGCAGTATTTT	CASSAIAGGPSGTDTQYF
TRBV9	TRBD1	TRBJ1-2	-	TGTGCCAGCAGCGGACGACAGGGAGAGTATGGCTACACCTTC	CASSGRQGEYGYTF
TRBV6-1	TRBD1	TRBJ1-4	-	TGTGCCAGTGGGACAGGGCGGACAACTAATGAAAAACTGTTTTTT	CASGTGRTTNEKLFF